What follows are 11 T cell receptor beta chains derived from one specimen sequenced in a study of T cells expressing NK-cell markers. No DNA is given; TCRdb re-called the 5' RACE reads and lists each CDR3 protein once. Its listing shows a few hundred thousand distinct CDR3 sequences. Sequences were obtained from blood T cells: a sorted CD56 or NKG2C T cell subset, CD4+ or CD8+ T cells, or bulk PBMC T cells (not recorded which). The receptors derive from a woman between 50 and 59 years old in good health.

The genes are TRBV4-1 and TRBJ2-3. This CDR3 region has 15 residues. Germline lookup yields CDR1 MGHRA and CDR2 YSYEKL. CDR3 in amino acids: CASSQVQTNTDTQYF.

This sequence joins TRBV7-9 and TRBJ1-1. This CDR3 has 14 residues. Germline assignment: CDR1 SEHNR and CDR2 FQNEAQ (reference sequence). This chain's CDR3 is CASSLAQTNTEAFF.

The chain couples TRBV10-3 to TRBJ1-1; the TRBD1 assignment by TCRdb is unverifiable without DNA. The germline V gene encodes CDR1 ENHRY and CDR2 SYGVKD. The CDR3 length is 17 residues. The CDR3 spells CAITDRGQGAMLAEAFF.

The chain recombines TRBV20-1 with TRBJ1-6. The CDR3 is 13 amino acids. Per the germline V gene, CDR1 is DFQATT and CDR2 is SNEGSKA (reference sequence). CDR3 sequence: CSAREVYNSPLHF.

Here the CDR3 reads CASSLGGTSGRGTYNEQFF. V usage is TRBV7-9 and J usage is TRBJ2-1; as DNA is missing, the TRBD2 call by TCRdb cannot be tested. The V gene's germline CDR1 is SEHNR and CDR2 FQNEAQ (reference sequence). The CDR3 loop spans 19 amino acids. The entire variable domain, with the rest obtained from reference TRBV7-9 and TRBJ2-1, is as follows: DTGVSQNPRHKITKRGQNVTFRCDPISEHNRLYWYRQTLGQGPEFLTYFQNEAQLEKSRLLSDRFSAERPKGSFSTLEIQRTEQGDSAMYLCASSLGGTSGRGTYNEQFFGPGTRLTVL.

This sequence joins TRBV10-3 and TRBJ1-2. The V gene's germline CDR1 is ENHRY and CDR2 SYGVKD. The CDR3 runs to 14 residues. The CDR3 sequence: CAISEPERSYGYTF.

The rearrangement links TRBV24-1 to TRBJ2-1; TCRdb calls TRBD2, which cannot be checked without DNA. This CDR3 comprises 17 residues. The germline gives CDR1 KGHDR, CDR2 SFDVKD. CDR3 residues: CATSDPNRLAGGNEQFF.

CDR3 region: CASSLYLRGQLYTEAFF. The genes are TRBV5-1 and TRBJ1-1; there is no DNA to check the TCRdb D call of TRBD1. CDR3 size: 17 residues. Germline values: CDR1 SGHRS, CDR2 YFSETQ. The full variable domain, in which reference TRBV5-1 and TRBJ1-1 provide the parts outside the CDR3, is KAGVTQTPRYLIKTRGQQVTLSCSPISGHRSVSWYQQTPGQGLQFLFEYFSETQRNKGNFPGRFSGRQFSNSRSEMNVSTLELGDSALYLCASSLYLRGQLYTEAFFGQGTRLTVV.

This chain links TRBV6-1 with TRBJ2-5. The germline V gene has CDR1 MNHNS and CDR2 SASEGT. CDR3 length: 14 amino acids. This CDR3 reads CASSFRLYQETQYF.

The gene calls are TRBV19 and TRBJ2-7; TCRdb designates TRBD2, a call that cannot be tested without DNA. Germline loops: CDR1 LNHDA, CDR2 SQIVND (reference sequence). The CDR3 covers 13 residues. CDR3 loop: CASNKGLVYEQYF.

The V gene is TRBV12-3 or TRBV12-4, the J gene TRBJ2-7. CDR3 size: 12 residues. CDR3 sequence: CASSFLDYEQYF.